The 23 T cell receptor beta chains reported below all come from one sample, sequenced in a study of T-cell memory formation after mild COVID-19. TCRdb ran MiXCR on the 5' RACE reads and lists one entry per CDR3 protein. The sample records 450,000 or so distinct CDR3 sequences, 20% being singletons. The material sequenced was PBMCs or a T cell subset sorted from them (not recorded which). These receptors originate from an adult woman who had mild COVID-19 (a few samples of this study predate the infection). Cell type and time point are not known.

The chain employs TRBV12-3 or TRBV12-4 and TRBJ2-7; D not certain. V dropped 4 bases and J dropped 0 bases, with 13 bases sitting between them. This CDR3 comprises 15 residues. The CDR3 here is CASSSSTFFSYEQYF. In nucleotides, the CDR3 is TGTGCCAGCAGTTCTTCCACATTCTTCTCCTACGAGCAGTACTTC.

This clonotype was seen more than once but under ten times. The CDR3 nucleotides are TGTGCCAGCTCACCATCGAGTGCCGGCAATCAGCCCCAGCATTTT. This gives the protein CASSPSSAGNQPQHF. This chain joins TRBV18 and TRBJ1-5; D remains ambiguous. V gave up 2 bases and J gave up 2 bases, with 10 bases separating them. Germline CDR1 KGHSH, CDR2 LQKENI. This CDR3 contains 15 residues.

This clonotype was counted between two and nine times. The chain's CDR3 is CASSVPGLAGQETQYF. In DNA, the CDR3 is TGTGCCAGCAGCGTACCGGGACTAGCGGGCCAAGAGACCCAGTACTTC. The V call is TRBV5-5, the J call TRBJ2-5; TRBD2 matches 12 bases. The J segment lost 1 base and the V segment lost 4 bases, leaving 5 bases of the junction unmatched. The germline V gene has CDR1 SGHKS and CDR2 YYEKEE (reference sequence). The CDR3 contains 16 residues.

The CDR3 DNA is TGCGCCAGCAGCCAAGGACGACTAGCGGGAGATGGGGAGACCCAGTACTTC. This codes for CASSQGRLAGDGETQYF. V usage is TRBV4-3 and J usage is TRBJ2-5; TRBD2 agrees at 12 bases. Germline CDR1 and CDR2: LGHNA and YSLEER. This CDR3 is built from 17 residues. V gave up 1 base and J gave up 5 bases; unmatched junction bases: 8.

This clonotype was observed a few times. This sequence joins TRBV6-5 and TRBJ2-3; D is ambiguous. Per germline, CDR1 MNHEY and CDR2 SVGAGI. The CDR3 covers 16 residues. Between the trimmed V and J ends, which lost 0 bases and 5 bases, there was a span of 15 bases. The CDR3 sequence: CASSYSPASPGDTQYF. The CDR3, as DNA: TGTGCCAGCAGTTACTCGCCGGCGAGCCCTGGAGATACGCAGTATTTT.

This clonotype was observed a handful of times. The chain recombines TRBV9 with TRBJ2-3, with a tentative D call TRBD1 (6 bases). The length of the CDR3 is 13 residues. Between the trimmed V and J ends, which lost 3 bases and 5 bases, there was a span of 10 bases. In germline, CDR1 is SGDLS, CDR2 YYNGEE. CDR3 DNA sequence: TGTGCCAGCAGCGCGGGACACTTAGATACGCAGTATTTT. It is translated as CASSAGHLDTQYF.

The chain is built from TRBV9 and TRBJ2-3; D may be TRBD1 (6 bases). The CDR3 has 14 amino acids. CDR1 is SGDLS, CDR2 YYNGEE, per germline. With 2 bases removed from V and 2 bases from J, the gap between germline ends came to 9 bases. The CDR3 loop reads CASSVDRYTDTQYF. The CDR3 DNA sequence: TGTGCCAGCAGCGTTGACAGGTACACAGATACGCAGTATTTT.

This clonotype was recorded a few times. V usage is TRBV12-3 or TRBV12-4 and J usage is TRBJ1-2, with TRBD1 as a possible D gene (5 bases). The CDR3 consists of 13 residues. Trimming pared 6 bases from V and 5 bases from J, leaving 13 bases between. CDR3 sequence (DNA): TGTGCCAGCAGCTTGGACGGGACTTATGGCTACACCTTC. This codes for CASSLDGTYGYTF.

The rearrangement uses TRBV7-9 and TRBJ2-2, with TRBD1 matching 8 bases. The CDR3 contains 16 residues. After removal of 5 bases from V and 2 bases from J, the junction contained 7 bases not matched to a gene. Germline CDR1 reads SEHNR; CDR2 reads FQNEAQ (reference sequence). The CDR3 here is CASSPTGQVNTGELFF. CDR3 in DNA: TGTGCCAGCAGCCCCACGGGACAGGTTAACACCGGGGAGCTGTTTTTT.

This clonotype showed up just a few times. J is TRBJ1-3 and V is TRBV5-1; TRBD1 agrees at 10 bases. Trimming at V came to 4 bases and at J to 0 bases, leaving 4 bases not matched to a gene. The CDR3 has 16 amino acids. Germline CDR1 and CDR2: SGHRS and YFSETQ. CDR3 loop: CASSRGQGHSGNTIYF. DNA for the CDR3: TGCGCCAGCAGCCGGGGACAGGGGCACTCTGGAAACACCATATATTTT.

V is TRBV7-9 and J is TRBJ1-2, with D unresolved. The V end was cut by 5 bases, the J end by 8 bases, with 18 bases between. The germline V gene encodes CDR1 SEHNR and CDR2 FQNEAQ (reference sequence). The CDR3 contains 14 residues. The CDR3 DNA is TGTGCCAGCAGCCCCAACGGGTTACTAAGCGGCTACACCTTC. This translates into CASSPNGLLSGYTF.

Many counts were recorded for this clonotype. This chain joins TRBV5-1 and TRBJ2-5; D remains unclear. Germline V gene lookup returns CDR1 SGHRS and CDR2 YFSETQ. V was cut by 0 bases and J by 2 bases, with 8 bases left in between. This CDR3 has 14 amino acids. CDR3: CASSLGRTQETQYF. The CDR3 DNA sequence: TGCGCCAGCAGCTTGGGACGGACGCAAGAGACCCAGTACTTC.

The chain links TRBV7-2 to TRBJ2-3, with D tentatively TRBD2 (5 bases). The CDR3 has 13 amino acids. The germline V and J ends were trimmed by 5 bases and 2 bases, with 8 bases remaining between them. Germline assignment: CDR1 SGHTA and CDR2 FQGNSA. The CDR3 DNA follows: TGTGCCAGCAGCACTAGATTCACAGATACGCAGTATTTT. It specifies CASSTRFTDTQYF. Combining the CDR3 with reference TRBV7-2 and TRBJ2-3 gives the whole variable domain GAGVSQSPSNKVTEKGKDVELRCDPISGHTALYWYRQSLGQGLEFLIYFQGNSAPDKSGLPSDRFSAERTGGSVSTLTIQRTQQEDSAVYLCASSTRFTDTQYFGPGTRLTVL.

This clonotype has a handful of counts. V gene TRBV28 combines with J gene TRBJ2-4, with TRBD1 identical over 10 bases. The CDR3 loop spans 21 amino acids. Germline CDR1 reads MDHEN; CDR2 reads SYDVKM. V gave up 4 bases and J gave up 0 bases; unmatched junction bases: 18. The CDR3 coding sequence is TGTGCCAGCAGTTCGCGGCTGGGACAGGGGTTCGCGGGCCGAGCCAAAAACATTCAGTACTTC. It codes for CASSSRLGQGFAGRAKNIQYF.

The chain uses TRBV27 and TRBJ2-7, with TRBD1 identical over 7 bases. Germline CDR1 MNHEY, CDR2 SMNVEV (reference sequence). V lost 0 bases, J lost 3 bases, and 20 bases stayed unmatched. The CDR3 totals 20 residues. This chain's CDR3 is CASSLSRPRQGMPVNYEQYF. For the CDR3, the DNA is TGTGCCAGCAGTTTATCACGGCCGAGACAGGGTATGCCTGTGAACTACGAGCAGTACTTC.

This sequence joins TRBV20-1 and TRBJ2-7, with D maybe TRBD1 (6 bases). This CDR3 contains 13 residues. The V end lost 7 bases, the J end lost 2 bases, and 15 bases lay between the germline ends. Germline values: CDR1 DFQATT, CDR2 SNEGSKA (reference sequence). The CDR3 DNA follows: TGCAGTGTTCGCCCCGGGACAACCTACGAGCAGTACTTC. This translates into CSVRPGTTYEQYF.

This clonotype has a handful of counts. The CDR3 protein is CASSQRGGTYNEQFF. Here the CDR3 DNA reads TGTGCCAGCAGCCAAAGGGGGGGCACCTACAATGAGCAGTTCTTC. The chain has TRBV3-1 and TRBJ2-1, with D maybe TRBD2 (7 bases). Trimming shortened V by 2 bases and J by 2 bases, and 10 bases separated the two germline ends. CDR3 length: 15 amino acids. Germline CDR1 and CDR2: LGHDT and YNNKEL (reference sequence).

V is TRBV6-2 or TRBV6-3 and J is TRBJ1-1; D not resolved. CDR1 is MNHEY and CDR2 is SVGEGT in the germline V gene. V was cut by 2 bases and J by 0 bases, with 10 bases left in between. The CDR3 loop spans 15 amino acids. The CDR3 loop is CASSYETWMNTEAFF. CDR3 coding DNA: TGTGCCAGCAGTTACGAGACGTGGATGAACACTGAAGCTTTCTTT.

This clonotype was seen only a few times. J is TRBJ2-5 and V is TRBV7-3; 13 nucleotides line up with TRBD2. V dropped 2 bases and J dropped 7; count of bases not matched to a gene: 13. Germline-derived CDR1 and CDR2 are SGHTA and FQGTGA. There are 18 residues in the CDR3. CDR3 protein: CASSLLPPTSGGHGTQYF. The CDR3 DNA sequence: TGTGCCAGCAGCTTATTACCCCCGACTAGCGGGGGGCATGGGACCCAGTACTTC.

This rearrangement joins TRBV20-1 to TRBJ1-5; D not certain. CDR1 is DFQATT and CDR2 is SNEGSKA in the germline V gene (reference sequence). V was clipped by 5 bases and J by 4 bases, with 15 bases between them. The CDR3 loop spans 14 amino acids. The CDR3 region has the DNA TGCAGTGCTCCTCAACCTCAGGCGAATCAGCCCCAGCATTTT. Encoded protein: CSAPQPQANQPQHF.

The CDR3: CASRKGQGTYEQYF. CDR3 DNA sequence: TGTGCCAGCAGAAAGGGACAGGGCACCTACGAGCAGTACTTC. This rearrangement joins TRBV27 to TRBJ2-7, with 9 bases that match TRBD1. V gave up 6 bases and J gave up 2 bases; unmatched junction bases: 5. The CDR3 loop spans 14 amino acids. From germline, CDR1 is MNHEY and CDR2 SMNVEV (reference sequence).

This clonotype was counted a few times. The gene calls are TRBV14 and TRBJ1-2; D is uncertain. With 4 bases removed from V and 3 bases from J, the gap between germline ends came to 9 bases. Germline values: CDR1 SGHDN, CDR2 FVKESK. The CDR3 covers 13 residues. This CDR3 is CASSRHRDYGYTF. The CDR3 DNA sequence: TGTGCCAGCAGCCGCCATAGGGACTATGGCTACACCTTC.

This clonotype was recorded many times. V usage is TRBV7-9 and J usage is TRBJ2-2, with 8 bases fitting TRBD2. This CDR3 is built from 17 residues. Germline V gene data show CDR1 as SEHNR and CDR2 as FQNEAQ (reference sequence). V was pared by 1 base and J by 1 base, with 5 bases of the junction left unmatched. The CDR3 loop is CASSLGLLAGNTGELFF. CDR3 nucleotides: TGTGCCAGCAGCTTAGGACTGCTAGCGGGGAACACCGGGGAGCTGTTTTTT.